A single T cell receptor (beta chain) is shown here with its context. What it binds is unknown. Sequencing was performed with immunoSEQ multiplex PCR; in TCRdb, only in-frame clones are kept and a portion is missing. The sample yields 45,000 to 60,000 clones, less than 40% seen once. The record originates from a study of tumour-infiltrating T cells in Burkitt lymphoma. Study-level information: The Burkitt lymphoma cohort spanned all epidemiological subtypes. Overall and progression-free survival were predicted by productive clonality. Study outcomes and limitations: Several public clonotypes recurred in numerous Burkitt lymphoma patients.

Germline V gene sequence: CDR1 MDHEN, CDR2 SYDVKM. V dropped 4 bases and J dropped 8 bases, with 14 bases sitting between them. This CDR3 comprises 14 residues. The sequencing sample was made of tumor tissue. The receptor was derived from a human donor with Burkitt lymphoma. The V and J genes are TRBV28 and TRBJ1-4, with D unresolved. The CDR3 loop reads CASSSGSVPEKLFF. The DNA of the CDR3 is TGTGCCAGCAGTTCCGGGTCCGTTCCCGAAAAACTGTTTTTT.